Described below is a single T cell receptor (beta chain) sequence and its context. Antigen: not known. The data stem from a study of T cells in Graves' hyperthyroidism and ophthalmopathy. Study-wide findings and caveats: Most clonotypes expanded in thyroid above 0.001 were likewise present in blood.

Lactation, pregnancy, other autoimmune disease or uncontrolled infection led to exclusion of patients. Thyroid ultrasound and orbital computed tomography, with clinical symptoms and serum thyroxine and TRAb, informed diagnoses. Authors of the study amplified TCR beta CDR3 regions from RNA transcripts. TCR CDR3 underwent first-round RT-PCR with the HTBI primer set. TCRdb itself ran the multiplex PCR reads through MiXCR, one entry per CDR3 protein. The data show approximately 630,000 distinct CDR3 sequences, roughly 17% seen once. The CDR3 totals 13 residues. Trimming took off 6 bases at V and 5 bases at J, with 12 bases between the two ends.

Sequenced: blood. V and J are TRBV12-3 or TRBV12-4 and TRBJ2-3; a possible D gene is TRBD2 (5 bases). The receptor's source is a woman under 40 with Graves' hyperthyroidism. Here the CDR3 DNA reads TGTGCCAGCAGGTTAATGGCGGGAGATACGCAGTATTTT. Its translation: CASRLMAGDTQYF.